This T cell receptor (beta chain) is drawn from a study of blood T cells in healthy people across ages (dated by TCRdb to the mid-2010s). Context from the whole study: Template switching captured roughly one uniquely barcoded TCR beta cDNA molecule per two T cells in model experiments. To track age-related changes in TCR beta repertoire diversity, the study relied on deep sequencing normalized with unique cDNA molecular identifiers. Donors were grouped into four age groups: young (average approximately 15 years), middle-aged (about 40), aged (around 66) and long-lived (about 90). To avoid experimental bias, donors of different ages were distributed randomly across sequencing lanes. For two donors (one aged 18 to 30 and one aged 80 or older), the study analyzed two additional independent replicas of 1 million unique cDNA reads from the same blood draw. The paper as a whole reports these results and caveats: Bulk unsorted PBMC profiling prevented conclusive comparison of naive and antigen-experienced compartments. Donor CMV infection status was unknown, potentially confounding age-related changes in expanded clonotypes. Compared with the aged group, more naive CD4+ T cells, fewer expanded clones and increased TCR diversity were shown by the long-lived group, suggesting age selection. Estimates of total diversity based on one million sequenced T cells were regarded as lower bounds and as underestimates. A strong correlation was found between observed TCR beta diversity and the percentage of naive T cells measured by flow cytometry. Observed TCR beta diversity per million T cells fell roughly linearly with age, and a significant reduction was already apparent by age about 43.

Here V drops 6 bases and J drops 2 bases, and the junction holds 7 bases not matched to any gene. From a lookup of the germline V gene (reference sequence), CDR1 and CDR2 are SEHNR and FQNEAQ. From cysteine to phenylalanine, the CDR3 is 16 amino acids long. Of all the DNA, just the CDR3 is kept, 48 bases in frame from base 1. The 39 donors, aged about 6 to 100 years, were systemically healthy Caucasian individuals from Russia. Each donor gave about 11 milliliters of peripheral blood, drawn into EDTA-treated Vacutainer tubes. PBMCs were isolated by Ficoll-Paque density-gradient centrifugation, with at least 6 million obtained per sample. Total RNA, at least 5.5 micrograms per sample, was extracted from PBMCs with Trizol reagent. For every donor, an aliquot of PBMCs went through flow cytometry to measure the percentages of naive CD45RAhigh/CD27high T cells. In its sample, this clonotype was seen many times. This clone's antigen is unknown. Base qualities are not provided; no much larger clone lies one nucleotide away.

Receptor amplification or capture employed 5' RACE. This sample was sequenced with an Illumina HiSeq 2500. The second PCR ran for roughly 7 to 11 cycles and used a J-beta primer mix along with a sample-barcoded 5' primer. Each TCR beta cDNA molecule received a unique molecular identifier from a template-switch 5' adaptor carrying 12 random nucleotides. Each sample yielded at least 2.5 million CDR3-containing paired-end reads. First-strand cDNA was synthesized from all RNA with the Mint cDNA synthesis kit, primed by a TRBC-specific oligonucleotide. Following uracil-DNA glycosylase treatment, a first 18-cycle PCR with universal primers M1SS and BC2_uni_R was performed on all cDNA. From the authors' description of their analysis: Normalization of each sample was performed by random selection of 1 million high-quality reads, each carrying a distinct molecular identifier. Reads with shared molecular identifiers were discarded instead of being binned into consensus sequences. MiTCR, with a Q25 quality threshold and the strictest error-elimination algorithm, was used for CDR3 identification, clonotype clustering and error correction. Lower-bound total TCR beta diversity was estimated with a nonparametric unseen species model using Euler transformation. Starting from the raw public reads, TCRdb applied fastp trimming at Q25, assembled clones with MiXCR and retained in-frame beta chains. Rows are unified per CDR3 protein, each entry keeping the most common DNA and genes. TCRdb's processing, not the study's, gives the V and J calls here. The table for this sample lists under 1,000,000 distinct CDR3 sequences; roughly 35% of them were counted only once. The ten largest clones capture 10% to 15% of the sample.

The chain is encoded by TRBV7-9 joined to TRBJ2-3, with TRBD2 identical over 11 junction bases. The TCR was taken from a man aged 18 to 30 in good health. Sample: blood. The nucleotides are TGTGCCAGCAGGCGACTAGCGGGGTCCTACACAGATACGCAGTATTTT. Its amino acids are CASRRLAGSYTDTQYF.